Below, one T cell receptor (beta chain) is given with its context. Participants came from fewer than 25 US areas, aged about 18 to 100 years. Donors in Cohort 3 who had recovered were those with two negative PCRs, healthcare professional clearance, or resolution of their symptoms. This record belongs to a study of blood T cell repertoires in COVID-19. Using immunoSEQ multiplex PCR, the repertoire was profiled, and TCRdb retains in-frame clones only, with some absent. The profile shows hundreds of thousands of clones, more than 80% of them singletons. Germline V lookup: CDR1 MGHRA, CDR2 YSYEKL. CDR3 length: 19 amino acids. The J segment lost 1 base and the V segment lost 4 bases, leaving 10 bases of the junction unmatched.

Sequencing was done on a sample of PBMCs or T cells enriched from blood (not recorded which). The receptor's source is a man aged 25-45 years who had recovered from COVID-19. The chain links TRBV4-1 to TRBJ2-3, with 14 bases lining up with TRBD2. The CDR3, as DNA: TGCGCCAGCAGCCCCCCACCGGGACTAGCGGGAGTGGGCACAGATACGCAGTATTTT. This encodes CASSPPPGLAGVGTDTQYF.